This T cell receptor beta chain was captured by sequencing in a study of CD4 T cells in relation to SARS-CoV-2 and coronaviruses. Study information: Crossreactive spike epitopes shared across donors were mapped to their HLA restriction.

The protocol was immunoSEQ multiplex PCR, while the TCRdb copy is restricted to in-frame clones and leaves out a portion. The sample records 65,000 or so clones, about 87% being singletons. Note on this clone: Its antigen is unknown.

The study, taken as a whole, reports: Each donor contributed either pre-pandemic or post-infection samples, not both.

The CDR3 is 15 amino acids. From germline, CDR1 is SGHKS and CDR2 YYEKEE (reference sequence). V lost 0 bases and J 1 base, leaving 7 bases between the germline ends. Before the COVID-19 pandemic, during about 2011-2018, CD4+ T cells were taken from unexposed donors. The TCR originated in a human donor in good health. The chain combines TRBV5-5 with TRBJ2-2; D perhaps matches TRBD1 (5 bases). Sample: memory CD4+ T cells from PBMCs. CDR3 nucleotide sequence: TGTGCCAGCAGCTTGGATACAGGGAACACCGGGGAGCTGTTTTTT. This encodes CASSLDTGNTGELFF.